In its sample, the clone carrying this T cell receptor beta chain was seen a few times. Its antigen is unknown. These data originate in a study of post-analysis software for immune sequencing data. Study-level background: Relapsing-remitting, secondary progressive and progressive-relapsing multiple sclerosis courses were included.

Tagging with unique molecular identifiers was a feature of the TCR beta cDNA libraries. Around 460,000 cDNA molecules came from approximately 1 to 10 million T cells. MiXCR was run by TCRdb on the PCR reads, yielding one entry per CDR3 protein. The table has hundreds of thousands of distinct CDR3 sequences, around 33% seen once. Study-level results: Strong same-batch co-clustering of samples appeared with F measure clustering. Those with multiple sclerosis, the patient group, showed significantly lower normalized Chao1 diversity than controls.

Sequencing was carried out using blood. The sequence derives from a girl aged 5 to 17 with multiple sclerosis.

CDR3 nucleotides: TGCAGCGTGCCGGGACAGGGGGCCAGAAAGCAGTACTTC. This sequence encodes CSVPGQGARKQYF. This chain joins TRBV29-1 and TRBJ2-7; 12 bases match TRBD1. The CDR3 spans 13 residues. V shed 6 bases and J 8 bases; nucleotides not matched to a gene: 8. Germline V gives CDR1 SQVTM, CDR2 ANQGSEA.